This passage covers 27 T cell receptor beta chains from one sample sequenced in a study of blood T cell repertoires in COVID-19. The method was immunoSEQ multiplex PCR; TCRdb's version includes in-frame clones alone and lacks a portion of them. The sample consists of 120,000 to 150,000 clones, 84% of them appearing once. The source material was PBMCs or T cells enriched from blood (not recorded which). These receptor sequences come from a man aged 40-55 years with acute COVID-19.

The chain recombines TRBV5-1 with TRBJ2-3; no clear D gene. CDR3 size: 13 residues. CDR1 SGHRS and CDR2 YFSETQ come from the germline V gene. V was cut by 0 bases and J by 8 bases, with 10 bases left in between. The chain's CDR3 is CASSLGALATQYF. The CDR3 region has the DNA TGCGCCAGCAGCTTGGGGGCCCTCGCTACGCAGTATTTT.

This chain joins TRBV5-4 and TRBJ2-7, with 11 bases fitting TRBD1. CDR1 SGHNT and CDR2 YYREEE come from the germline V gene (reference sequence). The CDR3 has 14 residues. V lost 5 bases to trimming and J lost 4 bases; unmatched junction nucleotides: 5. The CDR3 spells CASSRTGGEYEQYF. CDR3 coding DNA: TGTGCCAGCAGTCGGACAGGGGGCGAATACGAGCAGTACTTC.

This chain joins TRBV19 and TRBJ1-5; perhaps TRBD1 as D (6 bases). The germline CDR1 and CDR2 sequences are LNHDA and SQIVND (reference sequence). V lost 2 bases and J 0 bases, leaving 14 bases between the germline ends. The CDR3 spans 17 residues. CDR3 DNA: TGTGCCAGTAGTATAACGGGGGGCGCAAATAGCAATCAGCCCCAGCATTTT. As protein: CASSITGGANSNQPQHF.

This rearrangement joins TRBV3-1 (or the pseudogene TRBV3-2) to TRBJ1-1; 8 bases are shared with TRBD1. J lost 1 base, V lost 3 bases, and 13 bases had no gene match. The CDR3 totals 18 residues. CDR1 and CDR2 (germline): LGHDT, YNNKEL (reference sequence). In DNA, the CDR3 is TGTGCCAGCAGCCACCGCGGACAGGGACGGTCTGCGAACACTGAAGCTTTCTTT. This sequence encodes CASSHRGQGRSANTEAFF.

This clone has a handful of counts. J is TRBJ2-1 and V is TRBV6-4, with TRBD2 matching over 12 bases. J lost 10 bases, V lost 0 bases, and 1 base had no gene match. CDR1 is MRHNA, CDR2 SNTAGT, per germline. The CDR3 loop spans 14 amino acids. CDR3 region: CASSDSGLAGEQFF. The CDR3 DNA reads TGTGCCAGCAGTGACTCCGGACTAGCGGGAGAGCAGTTCTTC.

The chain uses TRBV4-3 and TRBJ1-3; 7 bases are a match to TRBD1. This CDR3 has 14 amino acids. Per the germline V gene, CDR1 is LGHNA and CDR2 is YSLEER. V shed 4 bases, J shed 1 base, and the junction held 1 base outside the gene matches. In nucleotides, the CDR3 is TGCGCCAGCAGCCGGGACAGTTCTGGAAACACCATATATTTT. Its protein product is CASSRDSSGNTIYF.

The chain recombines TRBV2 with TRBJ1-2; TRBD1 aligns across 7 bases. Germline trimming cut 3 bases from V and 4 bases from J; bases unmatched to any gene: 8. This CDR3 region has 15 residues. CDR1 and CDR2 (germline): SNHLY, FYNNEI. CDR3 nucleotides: TGTGCCAGCAGTGATCTGAGACAGGGCGGCTATGGCTACACCTTC. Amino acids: CASSDLRQGGYGYTF. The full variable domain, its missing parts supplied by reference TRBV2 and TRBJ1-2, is EPEVTQTPSHQVTQMGQEVILRCVPISNHLYFYWYRQILGQKVEFLVSFYNNEISEKSEIFDDQFSVERPDGSNFTLKIRSTKLEDSAMYFCASSDLRQGGYGYTFGSGTRLTVV.

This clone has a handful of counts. CDR3 DNA sequence: TGTGCCAGCAGCCTAAACGGCGGACAGCCCCAGCATTTT. Its translation is CASSLNGGQPQHF. V is TRBV12-3 or TRBV12-4 and J is TRBJ1-5; D is unclear. Trimming pared 6 bases from V and 7 bases from J, leaving 13 bases between. This CDR3 region has 13 residues.

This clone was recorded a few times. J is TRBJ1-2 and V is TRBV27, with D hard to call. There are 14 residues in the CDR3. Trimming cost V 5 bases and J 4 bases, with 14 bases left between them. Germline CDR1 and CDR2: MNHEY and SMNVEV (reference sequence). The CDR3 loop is CASSPRESAYGYTF. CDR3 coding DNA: TGTGCCAGCAGTCCCCGGGAATCCGCCTATGGCTACACCTTC.

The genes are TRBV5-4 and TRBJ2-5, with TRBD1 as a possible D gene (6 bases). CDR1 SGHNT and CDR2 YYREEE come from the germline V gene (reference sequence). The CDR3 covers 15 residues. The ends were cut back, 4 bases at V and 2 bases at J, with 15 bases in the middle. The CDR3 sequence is CASSQGSAEQETQYF. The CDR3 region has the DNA TGTGCCAGCAGCCAGGGGTCGGCAGAACAAGAGACCCAGTACTTC.

In DNA form, the CDR3 reads TGTGCCAGCTCACCAGCAGGACAGGGGGACTATGGCTACACCTTC. Its protein product is CASSPAGQGDYGYTF. This chain links TRBV18 with TRBJ1-2; the match to TRBD1 covers 10 bases. The V and J ends lost 2 bases and 3 bases, in that order; junction bases with no gene match: 3. The CDR3 is 15 amino acids. Germline V gives CDR1 KGHSH, CDR2 LQKENI.

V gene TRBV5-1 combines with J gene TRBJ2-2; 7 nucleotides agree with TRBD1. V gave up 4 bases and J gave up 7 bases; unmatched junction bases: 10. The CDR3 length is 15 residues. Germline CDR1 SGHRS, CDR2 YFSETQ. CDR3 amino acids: CASSAEPQGIGELFF. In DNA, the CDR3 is TGCGCCAGCAGCGCGGAGCCACAGGGGATCGGGGAGCTGTTTTTT.

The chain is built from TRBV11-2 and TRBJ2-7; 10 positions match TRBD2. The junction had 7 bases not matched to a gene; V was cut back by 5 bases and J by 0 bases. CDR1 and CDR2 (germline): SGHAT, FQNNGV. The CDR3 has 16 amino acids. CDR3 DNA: TGTGCCAGCAGCGTACTAGCGGGGCACTACTCCTACGAGCAGTACTTC. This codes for CASSVLAGHYSYEQYF.

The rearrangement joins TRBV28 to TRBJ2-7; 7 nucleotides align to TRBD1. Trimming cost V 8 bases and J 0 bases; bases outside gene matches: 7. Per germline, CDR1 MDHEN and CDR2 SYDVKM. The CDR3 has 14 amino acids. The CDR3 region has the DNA TGTGCCAGCGAGGGGCAGGGGGTCTCCTACGAGCAGTACTTC. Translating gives CASEGQGVSYEQYF.

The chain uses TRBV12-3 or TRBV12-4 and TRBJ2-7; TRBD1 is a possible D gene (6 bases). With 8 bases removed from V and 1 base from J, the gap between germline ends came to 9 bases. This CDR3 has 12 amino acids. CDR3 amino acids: CASGGSSYEQYF. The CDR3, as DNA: TGTGCCAGCGGGGGCAGTTCCTACGAGCAGTACTTC.

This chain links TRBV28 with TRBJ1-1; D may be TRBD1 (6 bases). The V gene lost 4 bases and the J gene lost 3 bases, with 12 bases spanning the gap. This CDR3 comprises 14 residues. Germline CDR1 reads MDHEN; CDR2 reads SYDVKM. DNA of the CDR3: TGTGCCAGCAGTTCACAGGGTCTGTACACTGAAGCTTTCTTT. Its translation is CASSSQGLYTEAFF.

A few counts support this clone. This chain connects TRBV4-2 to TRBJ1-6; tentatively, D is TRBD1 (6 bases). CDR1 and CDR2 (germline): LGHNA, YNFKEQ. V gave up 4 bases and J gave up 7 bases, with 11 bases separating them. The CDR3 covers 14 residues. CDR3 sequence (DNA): TGTGCCAGCAGCCCTACGGACAGAAATTCACCCCTCCACTTT. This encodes CASSPTDRNSPLHF.

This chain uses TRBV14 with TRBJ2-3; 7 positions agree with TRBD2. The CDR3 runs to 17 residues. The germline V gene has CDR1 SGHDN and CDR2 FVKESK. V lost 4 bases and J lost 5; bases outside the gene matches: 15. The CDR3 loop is CASSPGTIIPEEDTQYF. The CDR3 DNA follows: TGTGCCAGCAGCCCCGGGACTATCATCCCTGAAGAAGATACGCAGTATTTT.

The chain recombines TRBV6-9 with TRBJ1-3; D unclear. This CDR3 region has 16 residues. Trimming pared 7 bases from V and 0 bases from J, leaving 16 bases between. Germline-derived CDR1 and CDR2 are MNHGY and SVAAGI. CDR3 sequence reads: CASTPTAASSGNTIYF. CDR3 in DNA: TGTGCCAGCACCCCTACGGCAGCTAGCTCTGGAAACACCATATATTTT.

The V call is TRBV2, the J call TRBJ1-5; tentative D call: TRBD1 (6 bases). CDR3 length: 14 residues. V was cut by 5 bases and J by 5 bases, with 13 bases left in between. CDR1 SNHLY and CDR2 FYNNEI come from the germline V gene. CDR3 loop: CASSNRAGDQPQHF. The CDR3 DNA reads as TGTGCCAGCAGTAACAGGGCTGGGGATCAGCCCCAGCATTTT. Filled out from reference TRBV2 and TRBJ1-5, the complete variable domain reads EPEVTQTPSHQVTQMGQEVILRCVPISNHLYFYWYRQILGQKVEFLVSFYNNEISEKSEIFDDQFSVERPDGSNFTLKIRSTKLEDSAMYFCASSNRAGDQPQHFGDGTRLSIL.

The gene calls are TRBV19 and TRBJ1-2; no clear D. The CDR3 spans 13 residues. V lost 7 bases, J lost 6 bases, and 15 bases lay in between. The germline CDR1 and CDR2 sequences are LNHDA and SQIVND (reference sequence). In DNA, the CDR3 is TGTGCCAGTACCCCCCGGCTTCGGGATGGCTACACCTTC. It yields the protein CASTPRLRDGYTF.

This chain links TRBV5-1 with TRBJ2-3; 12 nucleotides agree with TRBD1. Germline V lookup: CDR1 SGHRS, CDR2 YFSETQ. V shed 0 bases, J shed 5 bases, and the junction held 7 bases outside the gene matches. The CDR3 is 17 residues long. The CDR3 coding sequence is TGCGCCAGCAGCTTGGATTTGGGACAGGGGGCCGGAGATACGCAGTATTTT. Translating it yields CASSLDLGQGAGDTQYF.

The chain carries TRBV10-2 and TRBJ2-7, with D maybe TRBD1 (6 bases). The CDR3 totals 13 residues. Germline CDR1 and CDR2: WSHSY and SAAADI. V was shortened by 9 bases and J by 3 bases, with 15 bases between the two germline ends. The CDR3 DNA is TGCGCCAGTTGCCCGGGACAAATCTACGAGCAGTACTTC. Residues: CASCPGQIYEQYF.

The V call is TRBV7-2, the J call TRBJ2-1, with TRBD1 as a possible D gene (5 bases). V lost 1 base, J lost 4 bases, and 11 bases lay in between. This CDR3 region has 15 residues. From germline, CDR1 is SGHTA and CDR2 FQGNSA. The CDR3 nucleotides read TGTGCCAGCAGCTTAGAGGAGCAGGGTTACAATGAGCAGTTCTTC. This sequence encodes CASSLEEQGYNEQFF.

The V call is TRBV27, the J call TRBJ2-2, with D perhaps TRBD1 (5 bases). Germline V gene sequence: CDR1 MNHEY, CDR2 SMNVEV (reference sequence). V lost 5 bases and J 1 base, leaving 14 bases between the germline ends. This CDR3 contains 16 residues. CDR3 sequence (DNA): TGTGCCAGCAGTCCTATCAAAACAGGGAACACCGGGGAGCTGTTTTTT. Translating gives CASSPIKTGNTGELFF.

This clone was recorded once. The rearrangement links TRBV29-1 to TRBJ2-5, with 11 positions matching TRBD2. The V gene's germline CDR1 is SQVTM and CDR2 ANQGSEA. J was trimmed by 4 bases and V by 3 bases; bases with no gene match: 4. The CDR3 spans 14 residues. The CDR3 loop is CSVDTSGSAETQYF. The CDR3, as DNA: TGCAGCGTTGACACTAGCGGGAGTGCAGAGACCCAGTACTTC.

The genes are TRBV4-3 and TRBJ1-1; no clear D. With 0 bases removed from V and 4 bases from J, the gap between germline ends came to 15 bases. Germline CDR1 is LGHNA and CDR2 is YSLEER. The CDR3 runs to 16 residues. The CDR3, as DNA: TGCGCCAGCAGCCAAGATGGGGAGGGATCGGGCACTGAAGCTTTCTTT. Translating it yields CASSQDGEGSGTEAFF.